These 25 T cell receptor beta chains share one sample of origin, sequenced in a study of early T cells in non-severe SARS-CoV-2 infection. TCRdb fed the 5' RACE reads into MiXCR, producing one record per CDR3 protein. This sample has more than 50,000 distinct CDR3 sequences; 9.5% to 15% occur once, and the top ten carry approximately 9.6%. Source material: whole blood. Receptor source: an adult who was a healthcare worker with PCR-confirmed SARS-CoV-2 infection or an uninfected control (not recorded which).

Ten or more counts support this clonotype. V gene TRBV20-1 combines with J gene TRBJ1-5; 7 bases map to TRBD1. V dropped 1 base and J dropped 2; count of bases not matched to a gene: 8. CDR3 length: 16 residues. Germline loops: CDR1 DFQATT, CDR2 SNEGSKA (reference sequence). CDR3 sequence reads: CSARVWTGFGNQPQHF. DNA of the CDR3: TGCAGTGCTAGAGTATGGACAGGCTTTGGCAATCAGCCCCAGCATTTT.

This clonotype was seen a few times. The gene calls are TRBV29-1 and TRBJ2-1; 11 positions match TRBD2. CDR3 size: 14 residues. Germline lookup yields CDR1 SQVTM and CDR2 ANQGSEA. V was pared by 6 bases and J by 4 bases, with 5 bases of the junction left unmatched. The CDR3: CSVYGTSGYNEQFF. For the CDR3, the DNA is TGCAGCGTGTATGGGACTAGCGGTTACAATGAGCAGTTCTTC.

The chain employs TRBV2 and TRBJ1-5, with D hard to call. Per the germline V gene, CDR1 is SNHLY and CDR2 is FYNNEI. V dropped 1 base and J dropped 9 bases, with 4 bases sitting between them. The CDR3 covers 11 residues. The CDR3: CASSEGSPQHF. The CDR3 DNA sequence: TGTGCCAGCAGTGAAGGATCGCCCCAGCATTTT.

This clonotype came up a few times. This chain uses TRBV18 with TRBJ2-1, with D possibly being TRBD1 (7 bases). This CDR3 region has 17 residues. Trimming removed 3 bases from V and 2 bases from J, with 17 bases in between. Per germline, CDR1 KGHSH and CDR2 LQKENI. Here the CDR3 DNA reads TGTGCCAGCTCACCCAGGGGGGAAGCGCGGCCCTACAATGAGCAGTTCTTC. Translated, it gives CASSPRGEARPYNEQFF. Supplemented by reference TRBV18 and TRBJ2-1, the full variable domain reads NAGVMQNPRHLVRRRGQEARLRCSPMKGHSHVYWYRQLPEEGLKFMVYLQKENIIDESGMPKERFSAEFPKEGPSILRIQQVVRGDSAAYFCASSPRGEARPYNEQFFGPGTRLTVL.

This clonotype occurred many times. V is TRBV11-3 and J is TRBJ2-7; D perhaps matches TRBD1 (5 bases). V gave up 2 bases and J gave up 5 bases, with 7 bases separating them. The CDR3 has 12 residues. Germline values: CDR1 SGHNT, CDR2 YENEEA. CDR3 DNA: TGTGCCAGCAGCTTACAGGGCAACGAGCAGTACTTC. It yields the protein CASSLQGNEQYF.

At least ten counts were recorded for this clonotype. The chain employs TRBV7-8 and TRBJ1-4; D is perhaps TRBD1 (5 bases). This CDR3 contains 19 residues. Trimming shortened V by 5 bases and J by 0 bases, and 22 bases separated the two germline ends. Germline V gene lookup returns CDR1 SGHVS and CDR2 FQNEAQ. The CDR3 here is CASSPTEGRTFATNEKLFF. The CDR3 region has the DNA TGTGCCAGCAGCCCGACAGAAGGCAGGACTTTTGCAACTAATGAAAAACTGTTTTTT.

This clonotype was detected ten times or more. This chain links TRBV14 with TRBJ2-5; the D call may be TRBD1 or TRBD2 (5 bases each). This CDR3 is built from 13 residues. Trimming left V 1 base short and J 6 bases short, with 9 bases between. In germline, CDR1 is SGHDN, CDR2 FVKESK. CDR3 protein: CASSQVGGKTQYF. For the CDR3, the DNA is TGTGCCAGCAGCCAAGTTGGGGGAAAGACCCAGTACTTC.

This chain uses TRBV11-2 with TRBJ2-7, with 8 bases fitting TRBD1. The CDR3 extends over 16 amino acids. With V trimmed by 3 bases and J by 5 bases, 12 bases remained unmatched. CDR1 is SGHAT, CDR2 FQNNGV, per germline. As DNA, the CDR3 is TGTGCCAGCAGCTTTCGGGCAGGGGGCGAGGGCGACGAGCAGTACTTC. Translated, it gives CASSFRAGGEGDEQYF.

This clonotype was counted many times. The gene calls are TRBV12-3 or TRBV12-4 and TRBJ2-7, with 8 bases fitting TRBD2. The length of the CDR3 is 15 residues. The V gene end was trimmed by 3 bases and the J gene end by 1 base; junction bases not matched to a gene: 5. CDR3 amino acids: CASSFGGAPSYEQYF. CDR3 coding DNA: TGTGCCAGCAGTTTCGGGGGGGCCCCTTCCTACGAGCAGTACTTC.

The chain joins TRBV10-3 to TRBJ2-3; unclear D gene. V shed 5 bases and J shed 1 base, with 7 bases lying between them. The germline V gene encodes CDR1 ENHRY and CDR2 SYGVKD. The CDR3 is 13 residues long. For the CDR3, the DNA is TGTGCCATCAGTAACACAGGCACAGATACGCAGTATTTT. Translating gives CAISNTGTDTQYF.

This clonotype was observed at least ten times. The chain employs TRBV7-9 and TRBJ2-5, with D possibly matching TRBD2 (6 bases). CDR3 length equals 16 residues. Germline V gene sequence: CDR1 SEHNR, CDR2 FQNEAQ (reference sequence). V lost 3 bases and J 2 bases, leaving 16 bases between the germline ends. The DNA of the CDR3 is TGTGCCAGCAGCTTGGGGGGAAGGCACGTGCAAGAGACCCAGTACTTC. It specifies CASSLGGRHVQETQYF.

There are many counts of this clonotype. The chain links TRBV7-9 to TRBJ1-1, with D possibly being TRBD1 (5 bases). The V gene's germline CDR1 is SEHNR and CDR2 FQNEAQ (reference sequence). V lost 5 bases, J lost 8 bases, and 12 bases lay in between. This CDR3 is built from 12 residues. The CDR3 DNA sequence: TGTGCCAGCAGCGCTCAGCCAGGGGAAGCTTTCTTT. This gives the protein CASSAQPGEAFF.

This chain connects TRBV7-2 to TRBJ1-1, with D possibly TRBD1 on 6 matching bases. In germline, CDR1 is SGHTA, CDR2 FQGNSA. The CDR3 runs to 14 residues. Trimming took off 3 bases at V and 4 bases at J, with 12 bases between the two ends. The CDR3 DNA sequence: TGTGCCAGCAGCTTCCGAACAGGGTCCACTGAAGCTTTCTTT. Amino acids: CASSFRTGSTEAFF.

In DNA form, the CDR3 reads TGTGCCAGCAGCTCACGACAGGGAGTCGGCTACACCTTC. It specifies CASSSRQGVGYTF. The chain joins TRBV7-8 to TRBJ1-2, with 7 positions matching TRBD1. The CDR3 extends over 13 amino acids. J gave up 8 bases and V 4 bases, and 7 bases lay outside the gene matches. From germline, CDR1 is SGHVS and CDR2 FQNEAQ.

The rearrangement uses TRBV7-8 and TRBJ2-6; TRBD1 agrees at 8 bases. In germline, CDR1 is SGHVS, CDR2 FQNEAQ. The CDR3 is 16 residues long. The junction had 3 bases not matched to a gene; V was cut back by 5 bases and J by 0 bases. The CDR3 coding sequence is TGTGCCAGCAGCCGGACAGGGAGCTCTGGGGCCAACGTCCTGACTTTC. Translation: CASSRTGSSGANVLTF.

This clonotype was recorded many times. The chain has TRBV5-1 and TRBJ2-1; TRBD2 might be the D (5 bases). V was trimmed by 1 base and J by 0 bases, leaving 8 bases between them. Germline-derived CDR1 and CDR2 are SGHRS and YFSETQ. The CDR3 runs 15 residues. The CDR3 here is CASSLSGNSYNEQFF. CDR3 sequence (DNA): TGCGCCAGCAGCTTGTCCGGGAACTCCTACAATGAGCAGTTCTTC.

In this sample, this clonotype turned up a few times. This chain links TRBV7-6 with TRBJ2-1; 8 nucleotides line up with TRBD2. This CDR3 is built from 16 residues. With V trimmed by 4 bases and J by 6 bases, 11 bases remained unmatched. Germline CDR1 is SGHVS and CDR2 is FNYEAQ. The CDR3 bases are TGTGCCAGCAGCTCTTCCATAGCGGGACCCCCCAATGAGCAGTTCTTC. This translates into CASSSSIAGPPNEQFF.

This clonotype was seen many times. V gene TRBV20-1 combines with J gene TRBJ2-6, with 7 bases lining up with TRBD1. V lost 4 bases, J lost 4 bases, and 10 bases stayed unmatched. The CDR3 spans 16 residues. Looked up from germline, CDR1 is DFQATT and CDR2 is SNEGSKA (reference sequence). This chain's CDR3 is CSATGEGAGGANVLTF. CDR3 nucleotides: TGCAGTGCTACCGGCGAGGGGGCTGGAGGGGCCAACGTCCTGACTTTC.

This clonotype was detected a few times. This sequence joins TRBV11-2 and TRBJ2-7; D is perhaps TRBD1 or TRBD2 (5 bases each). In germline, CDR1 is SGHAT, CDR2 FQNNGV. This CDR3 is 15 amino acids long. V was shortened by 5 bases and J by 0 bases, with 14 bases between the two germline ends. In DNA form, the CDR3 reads TGTGCCAGCAGCGCCACCGGGACGGTCTCCTACGAGCAGTACTTC. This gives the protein CASSATGTVSYEQYF.

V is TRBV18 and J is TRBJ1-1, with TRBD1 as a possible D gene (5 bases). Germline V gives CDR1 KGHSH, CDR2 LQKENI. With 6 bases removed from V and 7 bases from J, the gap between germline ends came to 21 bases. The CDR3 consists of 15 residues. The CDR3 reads CASSSPLRELSEAFF. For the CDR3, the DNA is TGTGCCAGCTCGTCCCCGCTCAGGGAATTGAGTGAAGCTTTCTTT.

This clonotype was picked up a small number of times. Here the CDR3 DNA reads TGTGCCAGCGACACAGGGCTACGCTACACCTTC. Translation: CASDTGLRYTF. This sequence joins TRBV9 and TRBJ1-2, with D maybe TRBD1 (6 bases). Germline lookup yields CDR1 SGDLS and CDR2 YYNGEE. V shed 7 bases and J shed 9 bases, with 13 bases lying between them. The length of the CDR3 is 11 residues.

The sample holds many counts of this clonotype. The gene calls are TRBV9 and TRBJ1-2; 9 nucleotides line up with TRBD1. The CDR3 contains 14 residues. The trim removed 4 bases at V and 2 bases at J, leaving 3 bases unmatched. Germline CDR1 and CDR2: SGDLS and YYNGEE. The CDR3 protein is CASSSGQGNYGYTF. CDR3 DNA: TGTGCCAGCAGCTCCGGACAGGGGAACTATGGCTACACCTTC.

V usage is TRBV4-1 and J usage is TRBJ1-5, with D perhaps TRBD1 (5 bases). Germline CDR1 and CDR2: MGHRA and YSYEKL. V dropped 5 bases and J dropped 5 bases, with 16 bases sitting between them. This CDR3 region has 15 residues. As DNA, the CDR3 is TGCGCCAGCAGCGAGAGTCTGAGGGGAGATCAGCCCCAGCATTTT. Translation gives CASSESLRGDQPQHF.

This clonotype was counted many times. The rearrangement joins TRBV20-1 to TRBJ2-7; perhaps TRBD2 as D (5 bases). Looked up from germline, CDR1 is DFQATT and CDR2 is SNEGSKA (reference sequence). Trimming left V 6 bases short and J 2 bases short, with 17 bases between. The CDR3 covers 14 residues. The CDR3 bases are TGCAGTGCCGCTCCGGGCTTCGGGACCTACGAGCAGTACTTC. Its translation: CSAAPGFGTYEQYF.

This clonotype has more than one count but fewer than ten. Written as DNA, the CDR3 is TGTGCCAGCAGTTGGGCGGGGATCCAAGAGACCCAGTACTTC. Its protein is CASSWAGIQETQYF. This chain links TRBV28 with TRBJ2-5, with D maybe TRBD2 (6 bases). V lost 4 bases to trimming and J lost 1 base, with 10 bases between them. The V gene's germline CDR1 is MDHEN and CDR2 SYDVKM. This CDR3 comprises 14 residues. The full variable domain, rest sourced from reference TRBV28 and TRBJ2-5, is DVKVTQSSRYLVKRTGEKVFLECVQDMDHENMFWYRQDPGLGLRLIYFSYDVKMKEKGDIPEGYSVSREKKERFSLILESASTNQTSMYLCASSWAGIQETQYFGPGTRLLVL.